This TCR beta chain was recorded in a study of blood T cell repertoires in COVID-19. Original analysis: The authors estimated nucleated cell counts from reference gene primer amplification. TCRdb's copy holds only in-frame clones and misses some; the assay was immunoSEQ multiplex PCR. V, J and clone size were drawn from that table, and D and trimming were deduced from the DNA. The sample holds around 60,000 clones, roughly 90% seen once. Germline CDR1 LNHDA, CDR2 SQIVND (reference sequence). V shed 5 bases and J 2 bases; nucleotides not matched to a gene: 7. The CDR3 runs to 16 residues. The material sequenced was peripheral blood. The sequence was obtained from a human donor in a cohort sampled during active COVID-19. This chain connects TRBV19 to TRBJ2-1; TRBD2 matches at 9 bases. Written as DNA, the CDR3 is TGTGCCAGTAGTGCCTCTGAGCGGGGGGCCTACAATGAGCAGTTCTTC. This sequence encodes CASSASERGAYNEQFF.